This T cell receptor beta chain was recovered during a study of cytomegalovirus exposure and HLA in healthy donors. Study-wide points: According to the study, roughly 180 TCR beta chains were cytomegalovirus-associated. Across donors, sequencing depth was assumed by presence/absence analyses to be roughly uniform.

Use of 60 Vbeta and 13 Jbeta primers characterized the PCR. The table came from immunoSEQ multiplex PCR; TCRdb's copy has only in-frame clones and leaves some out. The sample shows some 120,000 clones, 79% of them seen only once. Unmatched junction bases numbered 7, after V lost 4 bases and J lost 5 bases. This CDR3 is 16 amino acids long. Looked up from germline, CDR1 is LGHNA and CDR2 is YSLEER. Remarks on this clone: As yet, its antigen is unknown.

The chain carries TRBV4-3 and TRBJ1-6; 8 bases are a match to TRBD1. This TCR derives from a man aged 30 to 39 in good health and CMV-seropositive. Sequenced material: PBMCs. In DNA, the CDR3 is TGCGCCAGCAGCCGTCTCCAGGGGGCTGATAATTCACCCCTCCACTTT. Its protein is CASSRLQGADNSPLHF.